These T cell receptor beta chains were read from a single sample in a study of blood T cell repertoires in COVID-19. TCRdb's copy holds only in-frame clones and misses some; the assay was immunoSEQ multiplex PCR. The data contain 50,000 to 60,000 clones, 85% to 90% of them singletons. The specimen was peripheral blood. Every receptor here comes from a man aged 60-69 years with active COVID-19. Each CDR3 is given with its conserved first and last residue. The D gene is left open where the match is weak. Size is stated for part of the rows, as once, few or many counts, or as a class when the clone is expanded.

d_call,j_call,cdr3_length,v_call,clone_size,cdr3_aa,cdr3_nt
TRBD1,TRBJ2-2,16,TRBV3-1/TRBV3-2,.,CASSLQGGPYTGELFF,TGTGCCAGCAGCCTCCAAGGGGGCCCCTACACCGGGGAGCTGTTTTTT
TRBD2,TRBJ2-5,15,TRBV29-1,.,CSVLSGTPYQETQYF,TGCAGCGTGCTAAGCGGGACTCCTTACCAAGAGACCCAGTACTTC
.,TRBJ1-2,15,TRBV10-2,.,CASSERSSGNYGYTF,TGCGCCAGCAGTGAGAGGAGCTCAGGGAACTATGGCTACACCTTC
.,TRBJ2-2,16,TRBV11-2,.,CASSPAGRENTGELFF,TGTGCCAGCAGCCCGGCGGGGCGGGAAAACACCGGGGAGCTGTTTTTT
TRBD2,TRBJ2-4,14,TRBV3-1/TRBV3-2,.,CASSLSGAGDIQYF,TGTGCCAGCAGCCTTAGCGGGGCCGGGGACATTCAGTACTTC
.,TRBJ2-1,13,TRBV6-5,few,CASRMTFTDEQFF,TGTGCCAGCAGGATGACTTTTACGGATGAGCAGTTCTTC
.,TRBJ2-3,12,TRBV5-1,.,CASSQGSDTQYF,TGCGCCAGCAGCCAGGGGTCGGATACGCAGTATTTT
.,TRBJ1-5,16,TRBV30,.,CAWSQTGRNSNQPQHF,TGTGCCTGGAGTCAAACGGGAAGGAACTCCAATCAGCCCCAGCATTTT
.,TRBJ2-3,14,TRBV5-1,.,CASSQRLGTDTQYF,TGCGCCAGCAGCCAAAGACTAGGAACAGATACGCAGTATTTT
TRBD1,TRBJ1-2,13,TRBV27,.,CASSPGTGGTYTF,TGTGCCAGCAGTCCCGGGACAGGCGGGACCTACACCTTC
.,TRBJ2-3,15,TRBV5-8,once,CASSLGETSTDTQYF,TGTGCCAGCAGCTTGGGGGAGACCAGCACAGATACGCAGTATTTT
.,TRBJ2-7,14,TRBV2,.,CASRPPVTSYEQYF,TGTGCCAGCAGGCCACCAGTTACCTCCTACGAGCAGTACTTC
.,TRBJ2-3,15,TRBV19,.,CASRSRGVGGDTQYF,TGTGCCAGTAGATCCAGGGGAGTCGGTGGAGATACGCAGTATTTT
.,TRBJ2-1,15,TRBV7-6,.,CASSPTWSSYNEQFF,TGTGCCAGCAGCCCCACCTGGAGCTCCTACAATGAGCAGTTCTTC
TRBD1,TRBJ2-7,15,TRBV6-5,.,CASRRDRDRTYEQYF,TGTGCCAGCAGGCGTGACCGGGACAGAACCTACGAGCAGTACTTC
TRBD2,TRBJ2-1,14,TRBV29-1,.,CSVPRTRSYNEQFF,TGCAGCGTCCCTCGGACTAGATCCTACAATGAGCAGTTCTTC
.,TRBJ1-2,17,TRBV6-6,.,CASSPLGFGGAWGGYTF,TGTGCCAGCAGTCCGCTTGGCTTTGGCGGGGCGTGGGGTGGCTACACCTTC
.,TRBJ2-3,16,TRBV11-2,.,CASSPLGGPSTDTQYF,TGTGCCAGCAGCCCCCTCGGCGGTCCTAGCACAGATACGCAGTATTTT
.,TRBJ1-1,12,TRBV5-1,.,CASSLSGYPAFF,TGCGCCAGCAGCTTGTCGGGATACCCGGCTTTCTTT
TRBD1,TRBJ2-5,16,TRBV2,.,CASSGIATGGGETQYF,TGTGCCAGCAGTGGAATAGCGACAGGGGGCGGGGAGACCCAGTACTTC
TRBD1,TRBJ1-5,15,TRBV18,.,CASSQGQGSNQPQHF,TGTGCCAGCTCCCAGGGACAGGGCAGCAATCAGCCCCAGCATTTT
.,TRBJ2-1,15,TRBV29-1,.,CSVEEGAGSYNEQFF,TGCAGCGTTGAAGAGGGGGCAGGGTCCTACAATGAGCAGTTCTTC
.,TRBJ2-7,14,TRBV15,.,CATSRENQGFEQYF,TGTGCCACCAGCAGAGAAAATCAGGGTTTCGAGCAGTACTTC
TRBD1,TRBJ1-2,14,TRBV5-1,.,CASSSFNRGSGYTF,TGCGCCAGCAGCTCATTCAACAGGGGGAGCGGCTACACCTTC
.,TRBJ2-5,13,TRBV24-1,.,CATSDLAEETQYF,TGTGCCACCAGTGATTTGGCAGAAGAGACCCAGTACTTC
TRBD2,TRBJ2-7,14,TRBV28,.,CASSPPGGTYEQYF,TGTGCCAGCAGTCCGCCGGGGGGAACATACGAGCAGTACTTC
.,TRBJ2-5,15,TRBV19,once,CASSILGQGKETQYF,TGTGCCAGTAGTATATTAGGCCAGGGGAAAGAGACCCAGTACTTC
TRBD2,TRBJ2-3,15,TRBV29-1,.,CSEKLAAGHTDTQYF,TGCAGCGAGAAGCTAGCGGCGGGCCACACAGATACGCAGTATTTT
.,TRBJ1-1,17,TRBV10-2,medium-sized,CASSWGLQTGANTEAFF,TGCGCCAGCAGTTGGGGGCTACAGACAGGAGCAAACACTGAAGCTTTCTTT
TRBD1,TRBJ1-2,13,TRBV12-3/TRBV12-4,.,CASSLNRGRGYTF,TGTGCCAGCAGTCTCAACAGGGGGCGAGGCTACACCTTC
.,TRBJ2-7,11,TRBV9,.,CASSGTEEQYF,TGTGCCAGCAGCGGGACTGAGGAGCAGTACTTC
.,TRBJ2-7,13,TRBV24-1,few,CATTTKHSYEQYF,TGTGCCACGACGACAAAGCACTCCTACGAGCAGTACTTC
.,TRBJ2-3,16,TRBV5-6,.,CASSLAGESWADTQYF,TGTGCCAGCAGCTTGGCCGGGGAGAGTTGGGCAGATACGCAGTATTTT
.,TRBJ2-1,13,TRBV10-1,.,CASSDLDTNEQFF,TGCGCCAGCAGTGACCTGGACACCAATGAGCAGTTCTTC
TRBD1,TRBJ1-2,13,TRBV27,.,CAISRGADYGYTF,TGTGCCATTAGCAGGGGGGCGGACTATGGCTACACCTTC
.,TRBJ1-2,12,TRBV2,.,CASRDSVFSYTF,TGTGCCAGCAGGGACAGCGTCTTTAGCTACACCTTC
TRBD2,TRBJ2-3,16,TRBV7-2,once,CASSQKWSGGGDTQYF,TGTGCCAGCAGCCAAAAGTGGTCGGGAGGTGGAGATACGCAGTATTTT
.,TRBJ2-2,15,TRBV2,.,CASSLVRGLIGELFF,TGTGCCAGCAGCTTAGTAAGGGGCTTGATAGGGGAGCTGTTTTTT
.,TRBJ1-2,13,TRBV18,.,CASSPQGGYGYTF,TGTGCCAGCTCACCACAGGGAGGATATGGCTACACCTTC
.,TRBJ1-2,14,TRBV9,.,CASSVDRSNYGYTF,TGTGCCAGCAGCGTAGACAGGTCTAACTATGGCTACACCTTC
TRBD2,TRBJ2-2,15,TRBV19,.,CASKRLAGGTGELFF,TGTGCCAGTAAGAGACTAGCGGGAGGGACCGGGGAGCTGTTTTTT
.,TRBJ2-3,15,TRBV27,.,CASSLTGAITDTQYF,TGTGCCAGCAGTTTAACGGGAGCGATCACAGATACGCAGTATTTT
TRBD2,TRBJ2-2,18,TRBV7-3,.,CASSSRRGAGDSTGELFF,TGTGCCAGCAGCTCCCGCCGGGGTGCGGGAGATAGCACCGGGGAGCTGTTTTTT
TRBD2,TRBJ2-1,15,TRBV5-1,.,CASSPRLAVYNEQFF,TGCGCCAGCAGCCCCCGGCTAGCGGTCTACAATGAGCAGTTCTTC
TRBD1,TRBJ2-1,15,TRBV6-5,.,CASIRQGGSYNEQFF,TGTGCCAGCATCCGACAGGGTGGCTCCTACAATGAGCAGTTCTTC
TRBD1,TRBJ1-1,12,TRBV30,.,CAWSLDRVRAFF,TGTGCCTGGAGCCTCGACAGGGTAAGAGCTTTCTTT
.,TRBJ2-5,13,TRBV29-1,.,CSAQRAPQETQYF,TGCAGCGCCCAGAGGGCACCACAAGAGACCCAGTACTTC
TRBD2,TRBJ2-2,19,TRBV7-8,.,CASSLVRLLAGANTGELFF,TGTGCCAGCAGCTTAGTCCGACTACTAGCGGGAGCGAACACCGGGGAGCTGTTTTTT
.,TRBJ2-5,14,TRBV5-1,few,CASSLMEGQETQYF,TGCGCCAGCAGCTTGATGGAGGGCCAAGAGACCCAGTACTTC